This T cell receptor (beta chain) was retrieved from a study of blood T cell repertoires in COVID-19. The CDR3 runs 14 residues. The germline CDR1 and CDR2 sequences are MNHEY and SVGAGI. Trimming removed 6 bases from V and 0 bases from J, with 9 bases in between. Shortly before study entry, within 2 weeks, exposed participants had met a COVID-19 case. TCRdb's table, derived via immunoSEQ multiplex PCR, lists solely in-frame clones and lacks some. The sample lists about 200,000 clones, over 80% seen once, with 3% to 3.5% in the top ten. Sequenced input: PBMCs or T cells enriched from blood (not recorded which). The sequence was obtained from a woman in her 30s who had been exposed to COVID-19. The chain combines TRBV6-5 with TRBJ1-3; no clear D gene. This CDR3 reads CASRILNSGNTIYF. DNA of the CDR3: TGTGCCAGCAGAATATTAAACTCTGGAAACACCATATATTTT.